This T cell receptor (beta chain) was sequenced during a study of beta chain features in type 1 diabetes. What was sequenced were expressed TCRB transcripts, since all of the isolated RNA had been reverse transcribed. Generated by immunoSEQ multiplex PCR, the TCRdb table keeps only in-frame clones and is missing some. The table lists about 370,000 clones, over 8.5% of them singletons, with 0.55% to 0.75% in the top ten. Concerning this clone: The antigen is not known.

Points from the study as a whole: Within each of all four CD4+ subsets, Type 1 diabetes patients had TCRB CDR3s that were moderately but significantly shorter.

Germline V lookup: CDR1 SGHTA, CDR2 FQGNSA. The CDR3 totals 16 residues. J gave up 5 bases and V 5 bases, and 9 bases lay outside the gene matches. The V gene is TRBV7-2, the J gene TRBJ2-5; 12 nucleotides line up with TRBD2. Sequencing was carried out using central memory CD4+ T cells from blood. The TCR originated in a man in his thirties or forties with type 1 diabetes. The CDR3 nucleotides are TGTGCCAGCAGCCACAGACTAGCGGGAGTACCTGAGACCCAGTACTTC. This codes for CASSHRLAGVPETQYF.